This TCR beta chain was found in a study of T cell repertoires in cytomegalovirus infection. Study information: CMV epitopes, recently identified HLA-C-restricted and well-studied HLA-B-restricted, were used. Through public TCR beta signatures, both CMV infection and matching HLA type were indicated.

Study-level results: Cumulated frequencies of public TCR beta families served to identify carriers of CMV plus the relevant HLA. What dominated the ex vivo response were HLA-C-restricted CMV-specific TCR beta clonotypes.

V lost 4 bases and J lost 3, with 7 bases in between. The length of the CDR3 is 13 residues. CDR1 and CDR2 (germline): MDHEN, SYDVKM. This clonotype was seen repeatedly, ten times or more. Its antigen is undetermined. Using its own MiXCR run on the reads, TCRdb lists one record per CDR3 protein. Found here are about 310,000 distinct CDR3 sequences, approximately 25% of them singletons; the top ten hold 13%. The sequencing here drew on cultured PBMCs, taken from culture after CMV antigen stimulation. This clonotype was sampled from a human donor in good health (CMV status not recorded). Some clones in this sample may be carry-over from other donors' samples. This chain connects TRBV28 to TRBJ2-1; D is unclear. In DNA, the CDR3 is TGTGCCAGCAGTTCGGAAGTCTACAATGAGCAGTTCTTC. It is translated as CASSSEVYNEQFF.